These 25 T cell receptor beta chains were all obtained from the same sample, sequenced in a study of T cells after yellow fever vaccination. TCRdb fed the 5' RACE reads into MiXCR, producing one record per CDR3 protein. The sample has around 68,000 distinct CDR3 sequences, around 7.1% seen once; the top ten hold around 28%. The sample consisted of CD8+ T cells sorted from PBMCs, taken 10 to 11 days after the first yellow fever vaccination. Every receptor here comes from a man between 18 and 35 years old who received the YFV17D yellow fever vaccine.

This clonotype came up many times. This sequence joins TRBV9 and TRBJ1-1; D not certain. V lost 0 bases and J 0 bases, leaving 6 bases between the germline ends. The CDR3 runs 14 residues. Germline loops: CDR1 SGDLS, CDR2 YYNGEE. CDR3: CASSVDGMNTEAFF. The DNA for the CDR3 is TGTGCCAGCAGCGTAGACGGAATGAACACTGAAGCTTTCTTT.

J is TRBJ2-7 and V is TRBV21-1. TRBV21-1 corresponds to a pseudogene. The CDR3 covers 13 residues. The CDR3 region is CASFRGGPYEQYV. The CDR3 DNA follows: TGTGCCAGCTTTCGGGGGGGCCCCTACGAGCAGTACGTC.

This clonotype was recorded many times. The chain couples TRBV13 to TRBJ2-7; 13 bases fit TRBD2. With 6 bases clipped from V and 0 bases from J, the junction kept 14 bases outside the gene matches. The CDR3 is 19 residues long. From germline, CDR1 is PRHDT and CDR2 FYEKMQ (reference sequence). The CDR3 loop reads CASSQTSGGSLLSSYEQYV. CDR3 sequence (DNA): TGTGCCAGCAGTCAGACTAGCGGGGGGTCTCTTTTGAGCTCCTACGAGCAGTACGTC.

The rearrangement links TRBV6-2 or TRBV6-3 to TRBJ2-2, with D tentatively TRBD2 (6 bases). The germline CDR1 and CDR2 sequences are MNHEY and SVGEGT. V lost 7 bases and J lost 2, with 14 bases in between. The CDR3 has 15 residues. CDR3 in amino acids: CASNPGLRNTGELFF. The CDR3 DNA sequence: TGTGCCAGCAACCCAGGACTACGAAACACCGGGGAGCTGTTTTTT.

This clonotype appeared many times. This chain links TRBV7-9 with TRBJ2-1; 8 nucleotides match TRBD2. J gave up 7 bases and V 5 bases, and 4 bases lay outside the gene matches. In germline, CDR1 is SEHNR, CDR2 FQNEAQ (reference sequence). This CDR3 comprises 13 residues. The CDR3: CASSTGGENEQFF. The CDR3 DNA follows: TGTGCCAGCAGCACGGGGGGGGAGAATGAGCAGTTCTTC.

This clonotype occurred a few times. In nucleotides, the CDR3 is TGTGCCAGCAGCTTCACAGGGGGGGTATACAATGAGCAGTTCTTC. This codes for CASSFTGGVYNEQFF. V usage is TRBV13 and J usage is TRBJ2-1; TRBD1 might be the D (8 bases). Germline CDR1 reads PRHDT; CDR2 reads FYEKMQ (reference sequence). V was pared by 3 bases and J by 4 bases, with 13 bases between. The CDR3 extends over 15 amino acids.

This clonotype has a count of ten or more. The chain carries TRBV6-1 and TRBJ1-2; D gene unclear. V gave up 1 base and J gave up 14 bases, with 14 bases separating them. The CDR3 contains 12 residues. Germline V CDR1 and CDR2: MNHNS, SASEGT. In DNA, the CDR3 is TGTGCCAGCAGTGAAGTGTCCGGGTTTTCGACCTTC. Encoded protein: CASSEVSGFSTF.

The V call is TRBV24-1, the J call TRBJ2-3, with D uncertain. Germline CDR1 and CDR2: KGHDR and SFDVKD. Trimming took 4 bases from V and 3 from J, leaving 7 bases between them. The CDR3 extends over 13 amino acids. CDR3 amino acids: CATSETLTDTQYF. The CDR3 nucleotides are TGTGCCACCAGTGAGACCTTAACAGATACGCAGTATTTT.

The chain combines TRBV7-9 with TRBJ2-7, with D perhaps being TRBD1 or TRBD2 (5 bases each). There are 15 residues in the CDR3. Trimming left V 3 bases short and J 3 bases short, with 15 bases between. Germline CDR1 SEHNR, CDR2 FQNEAQ (reference sequence). The CDR3 DNA is TGTGCCAGCAGCTTCGCCCCCGGGACGGGCTACGAGCAGTACTTC. It specifies CASSFAPGTGYEQYF.

This clonotype was found many times. V is TRBV5-5 and J is TRBJ2-1; D is perhaps TRBD2 (6 bases). CDR1 and CDR2 from the germline V gene are SGHKS and YYEKEE (reference sequence). The CDR3 is 15 residues long. The V gene lost 3 bases and the J gene lost 5 bases, with 15 bases spanning the gap. Written as DNA, the CDR3 is TGTGCCAGCAGCTGGGACTGGGGTACCCACAATGAGCAGTTCTTC. It codes for CASSWDWGTHNEQFF.

Only a few counts were recorded for this clonotype. The V call is TRBV4-2, the J call TRBJ1-6; D possibly corresponds to TRBD1 (5 bases). This CDR3 is 17 amino acids long. The germline V gene encodes CDR1 LGHNA and CDR2 YNFKEQ. The V and J ends lost 4 bases and 4 bases respectively, with 17 bases between them. CDR3 in amino acids: CASSPRAGKRYNSPLHF. In nucleotides, the CDR3 is TGTGCCAGCAGCCCGAGGGCAGGGAAAAGATATAATTCACCCCTCCACTTT.

This clonotype showed up many times. The chain carries TRBV20-1 and TRBJ1-1; TRBD1 is a possible D gene (5 bases). The germline V gene encodes CDR1 DFQATT and CDR2 SNEGSKA (reference sequence). This CDR3 spans 13 amino acids. The ends were cut back, 0 bases at V and 4 bases at J, with 9 bases in the middle. CDR3 DNA sequence: TGCAGTGCTAGAGATCTTACAGGCACTGAAGCTTTCTTT. Amino acids: CSARDLTGTEAFF.

This clonotype was seen ten or more times. V gene TRBV10-3 combines with J gene TRBJ2-3; 16 nucleotides line up with TRBD2. Germline V lookup: CDR1 ENHRY, CDR2 SYGVKD. The CDR3 sequence is 20 residues long. Trimming cost V 6 bases and J 0 bases; bases outside gene matches: 12. For the CDR3, the DNA is TGTGCCATCAGCTCCTACGGGACTAGCGGGGGGGCCGCCAGCACAGATACGCAGTATTTT. This encodes CAISSYGTSGGAASTDTQYF.

This clonotype was counted ten times or more. In DNA, the CDR3 is TGTGCCAGCAAGACCACAGGGCACGGGGAGCAGTTCTTC. Encoded protein: CASKTTGHGEQFF. This rearrangement joins TRBV27 to TRBJ2-1; the D gene is possibly TRBD1 (6 bases). Germline CDR1 reads MNHEY; CDR2 reads SMNVEV (reference sequence). CDR3 length: 13 residues. Trimming removed 7 bases from V and 10 bases from J, with 17 bases in between.

This clonotype showed up many times. The chain's CDR3 is CASSYSADENTGELFF. In nucleotides, the CDR3 is TGTGCCAGCAGTTACTCTGCGGACGAGAACACCGGGGAGCTGTTTTTT. The rearrangement joins TRBV6-2 or TRBV6-3 to TRBJ2-2, with no clear D. CDR3 length equals 16 residues. CDR1 is MNHEY, CDR2 SVGEGT, per germline. V was pared by 0 bases and J by 1 base, with 9 bases between.

This clonotype turned up a few times. The chain is built from TRBV7-8 and TRBJ1-2; D remains ambiguous. Trimming stripped 1 base from V and 2 bases from J, with 11 bases between. Germline loops: CDR1 SGHVS, CDR2 FQNEAQ. The CDR3 loop spans 15 amino acids. The CDR3 DNA follows: TGTGCCAGCAGCTTAGGGGTAGCGGGAAACTATGGCTACACCTTC. It encodes CASSLGVAGNYGYTF.

This clonotype was recorded many times. The chain couples TRBV12-3 or TRBV12-4 to TRBJ2-7, with D perhaps TRBD2 (6 bases). V was shortened by 3 bases and J by 4 bases, with 7 bases between the two germline ends. This CDR3 contains 12 residues. The DNA for the CDR3 is TGTGCCAGCAGTTTCGGGACTTACGAGCAGTACTTC. Amino acid sequence: CASSFGTYEQYF.

This clonotype was found many times. This sequence joins TRBV12-3 or TRBV12-4 and TRBJ1-2, with D perhaps TRBD1 (5 bases). Between the trimmed V and J ends, which lost 7 bases and 2 bases, there was a span of 14 bases. CDR3 size: 14 residues. CDR3 loop: CASTPGGWNYGYTF. For the CDR3, the DNA is TGTGCCAGCACCCCGGGGGGGTGGAACTATGGCTACACCTTC.

The CDR3 is CASSQEAAVPSYEQYF. The CDR3 DNA reads TGCGCCAGCAGCCAAGAGGCCGCCGTACCCTCCTACGAGCAGTACTTC. The chain employs TRBV4-1 and TRBJ2-7; D is ambiguous. The CDR3 length is 16 residues. CDR1 is MGHRA, CDR2 YSYEKL, per germline. The ends were cut back, 0 bases at V and 0 bases at J, with 12 bases in the middle.

This clonotype was detected only a few times. The V gene is TRBV15, the J gene TRBJ2-1, with 8 bases aligning to TRBD1. Germline-derived CDR1 and CDR2 are LNHNV and YYDKDF (reference sequence). J was trimmed by 8 bases and V by 6 bases; bases with no gene match: 18. The CDR3 totals 17 residues. CDR3: CATRPGAGGSRTHEQFF. CDR3 coding DNA: TGTGCCACCAGACCGGGGGCAGGGGGCTCAAGAACCCATGAGCAGTTCTTC.

In this sample, this clonotype turned up many times. The chain has TRBV7-9 and TRBJ1-1; 8 nucleotides line up with TRBD1. The CDR3 spans 16 residues. V trimming: 3 bases; J trimming: 3 bases; junction bases outside the gene matches: 9. Germline V gene lookup returns CDR1 SEHNR and CDR2 FQNEAQ (reference sequence). The CDR3 protein is CASSFGTGFLDTEAFF. CDR3 nucleotides: TGTGCCAGCAGCTTCGGGACAGGTTTCTTGGACACTGAAGCTTTCTTT. The full variable domain, rest sourced from reference TRBV7-9 and TRBJ1-1, is DTGVSQNPRHKITKRGQNVTFRCDPISEHNRLYWYRQTLGQGPEFLTYFQNEAQLEKSRLLSDRFSAERPKGSFSTLEIQRTEQGDSAMYLCASSFGTGFLDTEAFFGQGTRLTVV.

This clonotype was counted a few times. The rearrangement joins TRBV4-1 to TRBJ2-3; 7 nucleotides line up with TRBD1. The germline gives CDR1 MGHRA, CDR2 YSYEKL. CDR3 length: 16 residues. Germline trimming cut 4 bases from V and 5 bases from J; bases unmatched to any gene: 12. For the CDR3, the DNA is TGCGCCAGCAGCCGGGCCCTCGGGACAGTTCAAGATACGCAGTATTTT. This encodes CASSRALGTVQDTQYF.

V gene TRBV12-3 or TRBV12-4 combines with J gene TRBJ1-2; TRBD1 matches 7 bases. With 5 bases clipped from V and 7 bases from J, the junction kept 10 bases outside the gene matches. The CDR3 totals 14 residues. The chain's CDR3 is CASSVATGAGGYTF. The CDR3 DNA sequence: TGTGCCAGCAGTGTCGCTACAGGGGCGGGTGGCTACACCTTC.

This clonotype was detected a few times. V usage is TRBV19 and J usage is TRBJ2-5; maybe TRBD2 (6 bases). Germline lookup yields CDR1 LNHDA and CDR2 SQIVND (reference sequence). Trimming left V 10 bases short and J 1 base short, with 10 bases between. The CDR3 extends over 12 amino acids. The CDR3 is CATRDFQETQYF. CDR3 DNA sequence: TGTGCCACACGGGACTTCCAAGAGACCCAGTACTTC.

This clonotype has a count of ten or more. The chain is built from TRBV12-3 or TRBV12-4 and TRBJ2-3; 7 positions agree with TRBD2. J was trimmed by 1 base and V by 8 bases; bases with no gene match: 6. The CDR3 runs 14 residues. CDR3 coding DNA: TGTGCCAGCGGATCCGGACTAGGCACAGATACGCAGTATTTT. It encodes CASGSGLGTDTQYF.